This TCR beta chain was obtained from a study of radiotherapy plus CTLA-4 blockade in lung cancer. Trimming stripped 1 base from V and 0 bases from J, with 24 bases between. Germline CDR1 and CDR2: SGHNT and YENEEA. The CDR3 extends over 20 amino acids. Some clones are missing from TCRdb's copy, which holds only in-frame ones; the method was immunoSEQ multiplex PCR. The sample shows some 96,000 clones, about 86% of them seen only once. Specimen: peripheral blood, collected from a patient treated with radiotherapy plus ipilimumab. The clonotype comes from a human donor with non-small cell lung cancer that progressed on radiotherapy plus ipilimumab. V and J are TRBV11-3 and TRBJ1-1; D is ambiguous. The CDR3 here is CASSLVSGEMDARMNTEAFF. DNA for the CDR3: TGTGCCAGCAGCTTAGTTAGTGGGGAGATGGACGCCCGAATGAACACTGAAGCTTTCTTT.